A single sample is the source of the 13 T cell receptor beta chains below, sequenced in a study of CD8 T cells in ankylosing spondylitis. TCRdb re-derived calls from the 5' RACE reads in MiXCR, one entry per CDR3 protein. The sample records tens of thousands of distinct CDR3 sequences, 4% being singletons. What was sequenced was blood, either unsorted or a sorted T cell fraction (not recorded which). These receptors were collected from a female donor with ankylosing spondylitis or in good health (not recorded which).

This clonotype was detected ten times or more. Here the CDR3 reads CASSAGTPDTDTQYF. The CDR3, as DNA: TGTGCCAGCAGCGCCGGGACACCGGACACAGATACGCAGTATTTT. The chain links TRBV9 to TRBJ2-3; TRBD1 is a possible D gene (6 bases). The CDR3 has 15 residues. Germline CDR1 reads SGDLS; CDR2 reads YYNGEE. The V gene lost 3 bases and the J gene lost 2 bases, with 13 bases spanning the gap.

There are many counts of this clonotype. The V call is TRBV9, the J call TRBJ2-5; 11 positions agree with TRBD2. V shed 0 bases, J shed 2 bases, and the junction held 3 bases outside the gene matches. CDR1 and CDR2 (germline): SGDLS, YYNGEE. CDR3 length: 16 amino acids. CDR3 region: CASSVGLAGLQETQYF. DNA for the CDR3: TGTGCCAGCAGCGTAGGACTAGCGGGGCTACAAGAGACCCAGTACTTC.

This clonotype was recorded at least ten times. The rearrangement links TRBV9 to TRBJ2-2; perhaps TRBD2 as D (5 bases). V was shortened by 0 bases and J by 4 bases, with 13 bases between the two germline ends. The CDR3 spans 16 residues. Germline CDR1 and CDR2: SGDLS and YYNGEE. CDR3 coding DNA: TGTGCCAGCAGCGTAGGTCTAGCCCCGGTCACCGGGGAGCTGTTTTTT. It encodes CASSVGLAPVTGELFF.

The V and J genes are TRBV9 and TRBJ2-1, with TRBD2 matching 12 bases. The CDR3 runs to 14 residues. The germline gives CDR1 SGDLS, CDR2 YYNGEE. Trimming took 4 bases from V and 8 from J; bases not matched to a gene: 4. The CDR3 here is CASSFRTSGDEQFF. DNA of the CDR3: TGTGCCAGCAGCTTCCGGACTAGCGGGGATGAGCAGTTCTTC.

This clonotype came up many times. The V call is TRBV9, the J call TRBJ1-1, with D possibly being TRBD1 (6 bases). The CDR3 runs 13 residues. CDR1 is SGDLS, CDR2 YYNGEE, per germline. Trimming stripped 0 bases from V and 10 bases from J, with 13 bases between. CDR3 bases: TGTGCCAGCAGCGTAGACACAGACAGGTTAGCTTTCTTT. The encoded protein is CASSVDTDRLAFF.

This clonotype was detected many times. The chain has TRBV9 and TRBJ2-1; possible D gene TRBD2, 5 bases. Trimming cost V 9 bases and J 3 bases, with 19 bases left between them. There are 15 residues in the CDR3. The germline V gene encodes CDR1 SGDLS and CDR2 YYNGEE. The CDR3 DNA is TGTGCCACTTCGCCGGGGAACACTGACTACAATGAGCAGTTCTTC. Translating gives CATSPGNTDYNEQFF. Variable domain in full (rest from reference TRBV9 and TRBJ2-1): DSGVTQTPKHLITATGQRVTLRCSPRSGDLSVYWYQQSLDQGLQFLIQYYNGEERAKGNILERFSAQQFPDLHSELNLSSLELGDSALYFCATSPGNTDYNEQFFGPGTRLTVL.

This clonotype was found many times. The J gene is TRBJ2-2, the V gene TRBV9; D not certain. Trimming took off 3 bases at V and 6 bases at J, with 12 bases between the two ends. This CDR3 is 14 amino acids long. CDR1 SGDLS and CDR2 YYNGEE come from the germline V gene. The CDR3: CASSDRFGPGELFF. CDR3 DNA: TGTGCCAGCAGCGACCGGTTCGGCCCCGGGGAGCTGTTTTTT.

This clonotype came up once. One base away lies a much larger clone, so this may be a sequencing read error. The chain carries TRBV9 and TRBJ2-5, with D perhaps assigned TRBD1 or TRBD2 (5 bases each). The CDR3 is 15 residues long. V lost 4 bases and J 4 bases, leaving 17 bases between the germline ends. Germline V gene data show CDR1 as SGDLS and CDR2 as YYNGEE. The CDR3 region has the DNA TGTGCCAGCAGCTGGGGGACCGGGTACCGAGAGACCCAGTACTTC. As protein: CASSWGTGYRETQYF.

In this sample, this clonotype turned up many times. The chain couples TRBV9 to TRBJ1-6; D gene uncertain. The V and J ends lost 0 bases and 10 bases respectively, with 5 bases between them. The CDR3 spans 12 residues. Germline V gene sequence: CDR1 SGDLS, CDR2 YYNGEE. For the CDR3, the DNA is TGTGCCAGCAGCGTAGGTGTCTCACCCCTCCACTTT. Its protein product is CASSVGVSPLHF.

At least ten counts were recorded for this clonotype. V and J are TRBV9 and TRBJ2-1; D may be TRBD2 (5 bases). The CDR3 totals 15 residues. The V end lost 0 bases, the J end lost 9 bases, and 16 bases lay between the germline ends. In germline, CDR1 is SGDLS, CDR2 YYNGEE. Written as DNA, the CDR3 is TGTGCCAGCAGCGTAGGATTTGGGAGCTTACTTGAGCAGTTCTTC. Protein: CASSVGFGSLLEQFF.

The sample holds a few counts of this clonotype. The chain uses TRBV9 and TRBJ1-2; D not certain. The V end lost 5 bases, the J end lost 0 bases, and 8 bases lay between the germline ends. The CDR3 contains 13 residues. Germline assignment: CDR1 SGDLS and CDR2 YYNGEE. Written as DNA, the CDR3 is TGTGCCAGCAGGTCGAGAGCTAACTATGGCTACACCTTC. Amino acid sequence: CASRSRANYGYTF.

In this sample, this clonotype turned up many times. This rearrangement joins TRBV9 to TRBJ2-7, with TRBD2 matching over 7 bases. Trimming took 3 bases from V and 6 from J; bases not matched to a gene: 3. Looked up from germline, CDR1 is SGDLS and CDR2 is YYNGEE. The CDR3 runs 12 residues. The CDR3 protein is CASSETGGEQYF. The CDR3 nucleotides read TGTGCCAGCAGCGAAACGGGGGGCGAGCAGTACTTC.

This clonotype was seen repeatedly, ten times or more. This sequence joins TRBV9 and TRBJ2-1, with 7 bases aligning to TRBD1. The CDR3 totals 15 residues. J was trimmed by 0 bases and V by 0 bases; bases with no gene match: 0. Looked up from germline, CDR1 is SGDLS and CDR2 is YYNGEE. This chain's CDR3 is CASSVGTGSYNEQFF. The CDR3 DNA sequence: TGTGCCAGCAGCGTAGGGACAGGCTCCTACAATGAGCAGTTCTTC.